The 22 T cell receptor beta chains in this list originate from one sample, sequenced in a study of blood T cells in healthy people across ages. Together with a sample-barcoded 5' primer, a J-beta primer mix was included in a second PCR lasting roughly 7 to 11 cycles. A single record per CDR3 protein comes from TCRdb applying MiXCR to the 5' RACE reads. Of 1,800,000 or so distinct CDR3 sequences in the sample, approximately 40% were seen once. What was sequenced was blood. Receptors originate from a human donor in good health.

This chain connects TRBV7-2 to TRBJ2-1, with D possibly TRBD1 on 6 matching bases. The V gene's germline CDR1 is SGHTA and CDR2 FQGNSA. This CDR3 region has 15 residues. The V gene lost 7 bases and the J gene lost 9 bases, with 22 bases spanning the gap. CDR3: CASILGAGDQGEQFF. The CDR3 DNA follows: TGTGCCAGCATCCTGGGGGCAGGGGATCAAGGTGAGCAGTTCTTC. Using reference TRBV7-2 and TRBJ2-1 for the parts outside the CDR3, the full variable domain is GAGVSQSPSNKVTEKGKDVELRCDPISGHTALYWYRQSLGQGLEFLIYFQGNSAPDKSGLPSDRFSAERTGGSVSTLTIQRTQQEDSAVYLCASILGAGDQGEQFFGPGTRLTVL.

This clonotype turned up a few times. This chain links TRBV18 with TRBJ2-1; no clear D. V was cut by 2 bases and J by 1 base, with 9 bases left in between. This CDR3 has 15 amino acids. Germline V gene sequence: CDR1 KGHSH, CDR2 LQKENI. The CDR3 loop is CASSPNTVSYNEQFF. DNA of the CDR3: TGTGCCAGCTCACCAAACACGGTATCCTACAATGAGCAGTTCTTC.

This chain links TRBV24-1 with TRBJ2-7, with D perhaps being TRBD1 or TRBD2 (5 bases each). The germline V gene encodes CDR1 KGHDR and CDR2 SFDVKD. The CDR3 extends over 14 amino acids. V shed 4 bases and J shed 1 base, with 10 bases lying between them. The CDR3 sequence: CATSEPGPSYEQYF. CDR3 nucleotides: TGTGCCACCAGTGAACCGGGACCGTCCTACGAGCAGTACTTC.

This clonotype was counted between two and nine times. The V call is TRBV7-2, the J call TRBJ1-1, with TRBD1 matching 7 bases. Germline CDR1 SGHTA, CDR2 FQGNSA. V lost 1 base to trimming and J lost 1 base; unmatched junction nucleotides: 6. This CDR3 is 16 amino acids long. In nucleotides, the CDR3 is TGTGCCAGCAGCTTAGATTGGGGACAGAGGAACACTGAAGCTTTCTTT. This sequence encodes CASSLDWGQRNTEAFF.

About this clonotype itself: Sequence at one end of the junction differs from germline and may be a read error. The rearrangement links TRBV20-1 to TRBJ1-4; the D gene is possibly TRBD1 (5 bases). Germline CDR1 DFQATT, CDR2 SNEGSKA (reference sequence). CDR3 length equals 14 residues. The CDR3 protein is CSARLGQGNEKRFF. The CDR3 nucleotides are TGCAGTGCTAGATTGGGGCAGGGAAATGAAAAACGGTTTTTT.

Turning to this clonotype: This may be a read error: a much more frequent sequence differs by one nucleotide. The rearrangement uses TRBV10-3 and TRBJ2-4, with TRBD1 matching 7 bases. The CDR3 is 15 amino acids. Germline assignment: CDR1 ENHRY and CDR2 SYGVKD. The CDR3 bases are TGTGTCATCAGTGAGTCGGGCAGGGGGTTGAACATTCAGTACTTC. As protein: CVISESGRGLNIQYF.

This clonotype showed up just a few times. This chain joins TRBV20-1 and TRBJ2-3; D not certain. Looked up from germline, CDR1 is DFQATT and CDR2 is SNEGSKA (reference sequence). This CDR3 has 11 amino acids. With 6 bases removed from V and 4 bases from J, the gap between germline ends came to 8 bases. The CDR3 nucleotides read TGCAGTGCGATCCCTTCAGATACGCAGTATTTT. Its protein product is CSAIPSDTQYF.

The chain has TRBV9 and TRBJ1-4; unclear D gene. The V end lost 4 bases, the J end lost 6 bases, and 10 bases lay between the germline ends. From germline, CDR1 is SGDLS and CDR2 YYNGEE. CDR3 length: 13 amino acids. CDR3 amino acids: CASSPSGDEKLFF. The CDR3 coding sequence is TGTGCCAGCAGCCCGTCGGGTGATGAAAAACTGTTTTTT. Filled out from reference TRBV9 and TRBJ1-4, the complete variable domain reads DSGVTQTPKHLITATGQRVTLRCSPRSGDLSVYWYQQSLDQGLQFLIQYYNGEERAKGNILERFSAQQFPDLHSELNLSSLELGDSALYFCASSPSGDEKLFFGSGTQLSVL.

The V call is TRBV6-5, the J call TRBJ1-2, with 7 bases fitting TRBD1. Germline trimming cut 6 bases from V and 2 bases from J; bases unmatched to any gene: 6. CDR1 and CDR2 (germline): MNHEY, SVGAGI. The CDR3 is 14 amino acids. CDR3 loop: CASSRGQLNYGYTF. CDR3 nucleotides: TGTGCCAGCAGCCGGGGACAGCTCAACTATGGCTACACCTTC.

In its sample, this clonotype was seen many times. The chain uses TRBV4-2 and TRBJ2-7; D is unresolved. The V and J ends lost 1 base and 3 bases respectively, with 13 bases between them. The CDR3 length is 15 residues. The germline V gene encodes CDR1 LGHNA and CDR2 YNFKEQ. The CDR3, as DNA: TGTGCCAGCAGCCAAGGATCGGACGCTTACTACGAGCAGTACTTC. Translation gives CASSQGSDAYYEQYF.

The CDR3 DNA follows: TGTGCCAGCAGTTTTAGGGACAGGGGACTGAACACTGAAGCTTTCTTT. Its protein is CASSFRDRGLNTEAFF. The rearrangement uses TRBV12-3 or TRBV12-4 and TRBJ1-1, with TRBD1 matching over 10 bases. The CDR3 covers 16 residues. Trimming removed 3 bases from V and 0 bases from J; junction bases left unmatched: 4.

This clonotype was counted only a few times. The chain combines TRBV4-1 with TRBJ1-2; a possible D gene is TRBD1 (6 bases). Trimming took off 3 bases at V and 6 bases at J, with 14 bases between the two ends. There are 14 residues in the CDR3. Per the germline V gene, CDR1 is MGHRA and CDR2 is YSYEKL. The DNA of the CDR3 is TGCGCCAGCAGCCAGCCCACAGGGTTAGATGGCTACACCTTC. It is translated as CASSQPTGLDGYTF.

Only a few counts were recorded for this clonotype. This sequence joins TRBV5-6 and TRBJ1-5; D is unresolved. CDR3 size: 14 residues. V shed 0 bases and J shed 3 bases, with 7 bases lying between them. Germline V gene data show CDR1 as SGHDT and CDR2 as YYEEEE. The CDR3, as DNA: TGTGCCAGCAGCTTGGGTCCTACCAATCAGCCCCAGCATTTT. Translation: CASSLGPTNQPQHF.

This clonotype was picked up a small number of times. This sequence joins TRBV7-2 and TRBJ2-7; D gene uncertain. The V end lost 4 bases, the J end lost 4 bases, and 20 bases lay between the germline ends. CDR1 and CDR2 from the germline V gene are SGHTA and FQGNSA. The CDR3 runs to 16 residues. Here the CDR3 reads CASSSPTGSSKYEQYF. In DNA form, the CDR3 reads TGTGCCAGCAGCTCTCCCACCGGATCCAGCAAATACGAGCAGTACTTC.

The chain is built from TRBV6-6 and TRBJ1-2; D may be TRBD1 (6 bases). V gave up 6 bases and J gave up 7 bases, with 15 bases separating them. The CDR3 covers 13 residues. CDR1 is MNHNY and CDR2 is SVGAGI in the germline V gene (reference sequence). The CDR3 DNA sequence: TGTGCCAGCAGACCCGGGACACTTACTGGCTACACCTTC. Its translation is CASRPGTLTGYTF.

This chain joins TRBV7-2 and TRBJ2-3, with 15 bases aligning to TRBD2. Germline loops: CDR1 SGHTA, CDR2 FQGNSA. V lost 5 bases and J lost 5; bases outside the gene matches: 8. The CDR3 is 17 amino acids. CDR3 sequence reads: CASSARTSGGARDTQYF. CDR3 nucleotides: TGTGCCAGCAGCGCCCGGACTAGCGGGGGGGCTAGAGATACGCAGTATTTT.

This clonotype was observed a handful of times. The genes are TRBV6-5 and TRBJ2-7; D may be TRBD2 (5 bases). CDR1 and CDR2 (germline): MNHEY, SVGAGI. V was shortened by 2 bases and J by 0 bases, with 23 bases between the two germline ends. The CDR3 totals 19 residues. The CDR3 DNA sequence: TGTGCCAGCAGTTACAATGGATTGGGGAGATTAGAACACTCCTACGAGCAGTACTTC. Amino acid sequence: CASSYNGLGRLEHSYEQYF.

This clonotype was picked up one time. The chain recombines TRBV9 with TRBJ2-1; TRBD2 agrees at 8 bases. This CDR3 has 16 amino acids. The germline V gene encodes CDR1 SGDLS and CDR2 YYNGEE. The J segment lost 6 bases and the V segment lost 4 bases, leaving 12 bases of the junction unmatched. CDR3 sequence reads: CASSPRDGGVLNEQFF. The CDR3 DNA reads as TGTGCCAGCAGCCCTCGAGACGGGGGGGTCCTCAATGAGCAGTTCTTC. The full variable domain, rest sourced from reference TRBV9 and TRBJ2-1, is DSGVTQTPKHLITATGQRVTLRCSPRSGDLSVYWYQQSLDQGLQFLIQYYNGEERAKGNILERFSAQQFPDLHSELNLSSLELGDSALYFCASSPRDGGVLNEQFFGPGTRLTVL.

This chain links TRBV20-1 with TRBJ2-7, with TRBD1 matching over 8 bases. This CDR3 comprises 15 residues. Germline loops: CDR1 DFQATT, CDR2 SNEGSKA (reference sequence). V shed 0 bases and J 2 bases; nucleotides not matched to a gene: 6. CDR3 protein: CSAREPGTGPYEQYF. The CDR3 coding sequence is TGCAGTGCTAGAGAGCCCGGGACAGGTCCCTACGAGCAGTACTTC.

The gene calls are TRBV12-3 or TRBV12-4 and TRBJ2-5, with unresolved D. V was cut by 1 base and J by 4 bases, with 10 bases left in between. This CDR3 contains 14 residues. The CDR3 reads CASSLVEIGETQYF. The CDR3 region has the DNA TGTGCCAGCAGTTTAGTAGAGATTGGAGAGACCCAGTACTTC.

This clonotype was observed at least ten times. In nucleotides, the CDR3 is TGTGCCAGCAGTTTAGGACAGGGGTATAATTCACCCCTCCACTTT. As protein: CASSLGQGYNSPLHF. The chain combines TRBV5-6 with TRBJ1-6, with 9 bases identical to TRBD1. With V trimmed by 5 bases and J by 4 bases, 4 bases remained unmatched. Germline CDR1 and CDR2: SGHDT and YYEEEE. The CDR3 is 15 residues long.

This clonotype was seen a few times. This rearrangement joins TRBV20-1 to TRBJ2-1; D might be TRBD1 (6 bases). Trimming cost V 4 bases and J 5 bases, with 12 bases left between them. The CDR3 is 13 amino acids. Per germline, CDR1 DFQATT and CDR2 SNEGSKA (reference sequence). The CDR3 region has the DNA TGCAGTGCTACCAAGGGGGTGGACAATGAGCAGTTCTTC. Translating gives CSATKGVDNEQFF.